These 29 T cell receptor beta chains were all obtained from the same sample, sequenced in a study of blood T cell repertoires in COVID-19. TCRdb's copy holds only in-frame clones and misses some; the assay was immunoSEQ multiplex PCR. The sample holds about 180,000 clones; about nine tenths are singletons and the top ten take more than 20%. Sequenced: peripheral blood. The receptors shown here come from a man between 65 and 85 years old with active or convalescent COVID-19.

The chain carries TRBV27 and TRBJ2-1; 9 bases align to TRBD2. Germline V gene sequence: CDR1 MNHEY, CDR2 SMNVEV (reference sequence). The V gene end was trimmed by 2 bases and the J gene end by 0 bases; junction bases not matched to a gene: 5. This CDR3 spans 17 amino acids. The CDR3 sequence: CASSLAGGPSSYNEQFF. The CDR3 DNA sequence: TGTGCCAGCAGTTTAGCGGGAGGGCCGAGCTCCTACAATGAGCAGTTCTTC.

This sequence joins TRBV3-1 (or the pseudogene TRBV3-2) and TRBJ2-1; D unresolved. This CDR3 contains 14 residues. CDR1 and CDR2 (germline): LGHDT, YNNKEL (reference sequence). V gave up 3 bases and J gave up 9 bases, with 15 bases separating them. The CDR3 nucleotides read TGTGCCAGCAGCCAGATGGGCCTCGCCGGTGAGCAGTTCTTC. It yields the protein CASSQMGLAGEQFF.

This chain links TRBV7-2 with TRBJ1-2; 8 positions match TRBD1. The length of the CDR3 is 15 residues. Trimming cost V 5 bases and J 4 bases; bases outside gene matches: 9. Per the germline V gene, CDR1 is SGHTA and CDR2 is FQGNSA. The DNA of the CDR3 is TGTGCCAGCAGCACCACCGGGACAGGAAGCTATGGCTACACCTTC. Its protein product is CASSTTGTGSYGYTF.

The gene calls are TRBV6-1 and TRBJ2-6; D remains ambiguous. Germline V lookup: CDR1 MNHNS, CDR2 SASEGT. This CDR3 is 16 amino acids long. Trimming shortened V by 4 bases and J by 1 base, and 11 bases separated the two germline ends. CDR3 protein: CASSAQITSGANVLTF. DNA for the CDR3: TGTGCCAGCAGTGCACAGATAACTTCTGGGGCCAACGTCCTGACTTTC.

The gene calls are TRBV30 and TRBJ1-2; no firm D call. Germline V CDR1 and CDR2: GTSNPN, SVGIG (reference sequence). V was pared by 0 bases and J by 8 bases, with 10 bases between. This CDR3 contains 12 residues. CDR3 in amino acids: CAWSVSGFGYTF. CDR3 in DNA: TGTGCCTGGAGTGTAAGCGGTTTCGGCTACACCTTC.

The chain employs TRBV5-4 and TRBJ2-7; no clear D gene. This CDR3 is 14 amino acids long. The germline gives CDR1 SGHNT, CDR2 YYREEE (reference sequence). Between the trimmed V and J ends, which lost 0 bases and 0 bases, there was a span of 7 bases. CDR3 sequence reads: CASSLGLFSYEQYF. The CDR3 DNA sequence: TGTGCCAGCAGCTTGGGACTGTTCTCCTACGAGCAGTACTTC.

V and J are TRBV5-1 and TRBJ1-1; D uncertain. V was cut by 1 base and J by 0 bases, with 10 bases left in between. The CDR3 consists of 15 residues. Per germline, CDR1 SGHRS and CDR2 YFSETQ. This chain's CDR3 is CASSLIGSMNTEAFF. The DNA for the CDR3 is TGCGCCAGCAGCTTGATAGGGAGCATGAACACTGAAGCTTTCTTT.

The V call is TRBV5-4, the J call TRBJ2-1; 11 bases match TRBD1. After removal of 4 bases from V and 5 bases from J, the junction contained 8 bases not matched to a gene. This CDR3 region has 16 residues. Germline values: CDR1 SGHNT, CDR2 YYREEE (reference sequence). Here the CDR3 reads CASSPPGTGGNNEQFF. The CDR3 region has the DNA TGTGCCAGCAGCCCCCCGGGGACAGGGGGGAACAATGAGCAGTTCTTC.

This clone came up a few times. This chain uses TRBV7-9 with TRBJ1-2; possible D gene TRBD1, 5 bases. V lost 1 base and J 4 bases, leaving 13 bases between the germline ends. CDR3 length: 15 amino acids. Germline CDR1 and CDR2: SEHNR and FQNEAQ (reference sequence). The CDR3 region is CASSLESAGGYGYTF. In DNA form, the CDR3 reads TGTGCCAGCAGCTTAGAGTCCGCGGGGGGCTATGGCTACACCTTC.

The V and J genes are TRBV5-4 and TRBJ2-1; 7 nucleotides agree with TRBD2. V was clipped by 10 bases and J by 7 bases; unmatched bases: 14. CDR1 and CDR2 from the germline V gene are SGHNT and YYREEE (reference sequence). The CDR3 covers 14 residues. The chain's CDR3 is CAARGRELLNEQFF. The CDR3 DNA reads TGTGCCGCCCGGGGGAGGGAATTGTTGAATGAGCAGTTCTTC. Drawing the rest from reference TRBV5-4 and TRBJ2-1, the complete variable domain is ETGVTQSPTHLIKTRGQQVTLRCSSQSGHNTVSWYQQALGQGPQFIFQYYREEENGRGNFPPRFSGLQFPNYSSELNVNALELDDSALYLCAARGRELLNEQFFGPGTRLTVL.

The chain links TRBV18 to TRBJ1-1; 11 positions agree with TRBD1. After removal of 1 base from V and 3 bases from J, the junction contained 7 bases not matched to a gene. CDR1 is KGHSH and CDR2 is LQKENI in the germline V gene. The CDR3 consists of 17 residues. The CDR3 here is CASSPRTGGSWDTEAFF. DNA for the CDR3: TGTGCCAGCTCACCACGGACAGGGGGCAGTTGGGACACTGAAGCTTTCTTT.

The chain has TRBV6-4 and TRBJ1-2, with D tentatively TRBD1 (5 bases). This CDR3 is 13 amino acids long. Germline CDR1 and CDR2: MRHNA and SNTAGT. Trimming shortened V by 8 bases and J by 4 bases, and 14 bases separated the two germline ends. The CDR3 nucleotides read TGTGCCAGCCGGAAGGAAGGGGCCTATGGCTACACCTTC. Protein: CASRKEGAYGYTF.

This clone appeared once. The chain carries TRBV27 and TRBJ2-3, with 7 positions matching TRBD1. This CDR3 region has 15 residues. In germline, CDR1 is MNHEY, CDR2 SMNVEV (reference sequence). Trimming cost V 5 bases and J 1 base; bases outside gene matches: 6. CDR3 in amino acids: CASSLYRGGTDTQYF. The CDR3 coding sequence is TGTGCCAGCAGTCTCTACAGGGGAGGCACAGATACGCAGTATTTT.

V is TRBV7-8 and J is TRBJ1-2; 8 nucleotides agree with TRBD1. Looked up from germline, CDR1 is SGHVS and CDR2 is FQNEAQ. The CDR3 has 15 residues. V was clipped by 5 bases and J by 5 bases; unmatched bases: 10. Here the CDR3 reads CASSRPQGAGYGYTF. As DNA, the CDR3 is TGTGCCAGCAGCCGGCCCCAGGGGGCTGGGTATGGCTACACCTTC.

In its sample, this clone was seen a few times. V and J are TRBV11-2 and TRBJ1-4; TRBD1 matches 10 bases. V lost 1 base, J lost 11 bases, and 16 bases stayed unmatched. Germline V gene sequence: CDR1 SGHAT, CDR2 FQNNGV. The CDR3 has 18 residues. The CDR3 sequence is CASSLVWGQGPRTEKLFF. The DNA for the CDR3 is TGTGCCAGCAGCTTAGTTTGGGGACAGGGGCCTCGTACCGAGAAACTGTTTTTT.

The chain combines TRBV18 with TRBJ2-2, with D possibly TRBD1 on 6 matching bases. Deletions cut 3 bases from V and 0 bases from J, with 17 bases between. This CDR3 is 18 amino acids long. Germline assignment: CDR1 KGHSH and CDR2 LQKENI. The CDR3 is CASSPRTDQPSNTGELFF. Written as DNA, the CDR3 is TGTGCCAGCTCACCGCGGACAGACCAACCCTCGAACACCGGGGAGCTGTTTTTT. The full variable domain, completed using reference TRBV18 and TRBJ2-2, is NAGVMQNPRHLVRRRGQEARLRCSPMKGHSHVYWYRQLPEEGLKFMVYLQKENIIDESGMPKERFSAEFPKEGPSILRIQQVVRGDSAAYFCASSPRTDQPSNTGELFFGEGSRLTVL.

The chain has TRBV7-8 and TRBJ1-5, with TRBD1 matching over 10 bases. The CDR3 is made up of 16 amino acids. CDR1 is SGHVS, CDR2 FQNEAQ, per germline. V was clipped by 4 bases and J by 7 bases; unmatched bases: 10. The CDR3 region is CASSSFSTGGEQPQHF. DNA for the CDR3: TGTGCCAGCAGCTCCTTCTCGACAGGGGGCGAACAGCCCCAGCATTTT.

The J gene is TRBJ2-1, the V gene TRBV4-3; 8 bases agree with TRBD2. This CDR3 has 19 amino acids. Germline lookup yields CDR1 LGHNA and CDR2 YSLEER. V shed 1 base and J 0 bases; nucleotides not matched to a gene: 11. In DNA, the CDR3 is TGCGCCAGCAGCCAAGGGCCAGCGGGAGACCCGAGCTCCTACAATGAGCAGTTCTTC. This encodes CASSQGPAGDPSSYNEQFF.

The chain carries TRBV6-4 and TRBJ2-1; TRBD2 agrees at 12 bases. The CDR3 has 15 residues. V was pared by 6 bases and J by 9 bases, with 9 bases of the junction left unmatched. The germline V gene has CDR1 MRHNA and CDR2 SNTAGT. The CDR3 region has the DNA TGTGCCAGCAGCGCGACTAGCGGGAGTACCTTTGAGCAGTTCTTC. Translation gives CASSATSGSTFEQFF.

The gene calls are TRBV12-3 or TRBV12-4 and TRBJ2-1; tentatively, D is TRBD1 (6 bases). This CDR3 region has 13 residues. The germline V and J ends were trimmed by 6 bases and 13 bases, with 19 bases remaining between them. The CDR3 sequence is CASRAASGTRQFF. CDR3 coding DNA: TGTGCCAGCAGAGCCGCCTCCGGGACAAGACAGTTCTTC.

The chain employs TRBV3-1 (or the pseudogene TRBV3-2) and TRBJ1-2; possibly TRBD1 for D (6 bases). Germline CDR1 is LGHDT and CDR2 is YNNKEL (reference sequence). V was cut by 8 bases and J by 3 bases, with 10 bases left in between. The CDR3 extends over 12 amino acids. The CDR3 coding sequence is TGTGCCAGCGGACAGCCTGACTATGGCTACACCTTC. This codes for CASGQPDYGYTF.

The rearrangement joins TRBV10-2 to TRBJ1-1; D may be TRBD1 (6 bases). This CDR3 region has 13 residues. CDR1 is WSHSY and CDR2 is SAAADI in the germline V gene. V was clipped by 7 bases and J by 4 bases, with 13 bases between them. CDR3 DNA sequence: TGCGCCAGCATTAACGGACAGCGCACTGAAGCTTTCTTT. This gives the protein CASINGQRTEAFF.

This chain uses TRBV27 with TRBJ1-4; the match to TRBD1 covers 12 bases. CDR3 length: 19 residues. Germline CDR1 reads MNHEY; CDR2 reads SMNVEV (reference sequence). The ends lost 5 bases at V and 4 bases at J; junction bases unmatched: 14. CDR3 sequence: CASSPTGQGAILGNEKLFF. CDR3 bases: TGTGCCAGCAGTCCCACGGGACAGGGGGCGATTCTGGGTAATGAAAAACTGTTTTTT.

In its sample, this clone was seen a few times. The chain couples TRBV2 to TRBJ2-3; TRBD1 is a possible D gene (7 bases). This CDR3 contains 14 residues. V lost 4 bases and J lost 5, with 13 bases in between. Germline CDR1 and CDR2: SNHLY and FYNNEI. CDR3 sequence: CASSGRGRGDTQYF. For the CDR3, the DNA is TGTGCCAGCAGTGGGAGGGGGCGAGGAGATACGCAGTATTTT.

The chain links TRBV18 to TRBJ1-4; D uncertain. This CDR3 contains 15 residues. V was shortened by 3 bases and J by 0 bases, with 8 bases between the two germline ends. The germline V gene encodes CDR1 KGHSH and CDR2 LQKENI. CDR3 DNA sequence: TGTGCCAGCTCACCTGGTGTAGCAACTAATGAAAAACTGTTTTTT. Translation gives CASSPGVATNEKLFF.

The V and J genes are TRBV18 and TRBJ1-4; 7 nucleotides agree with TRBD1. Trimming at V came to 3 bases and at J to 8 bases, leaving 9 bases not matched to a gene. This CDR3 contains 15 residues. The germline gives CDR1 KGHSH, CDR2 LQKENI. CDR3: CASSPPSTGREKLFF. DNA for the CDR3: TGTGCCAGCTCACCTCCTTCGACAGGGAGGGAAAAACTGTTTTTT.

In nucleotides, the CDR3 is TGTGCCAGCAGCTGGGCGCGTGGGAGTAGGACAGATACGCAGTATTTT. Translated: CASSWARGSRTDTQYF. The chain carries TRBV7-2 and TRBJ2-3; the D gene is possibly TRBD2 (5 bases). This CDR3 has 16 residues. The V end was cut by 4 bases, the J end by 3 bases, with 17 bases between. Germline values: CDR1 SGHTA, CDR2 FQGNSA.

The V call is TRBV4-1, the J call TRBJ1-4; no firm D call. The V end was cut by 3 bases, the J end by 7 bases, with 21 bases between. The CDR3 totals 17 residues. Germline CDR1 is MGHRA and CDR2 is YSYEKL. The CDR3 region is CASSQAPWEARTEKLFF. In DNA, the CDR3 is TGCGCCAGCAGCCAGGCTCCTTGGGAGGCCAGAACTGAAAAACTGTTTTTT.

Comment on this clone: The junction departs from the called germline gene at one end, perhaps through a read error. V is TRBV19 and J is TRBJ1-1; 8 positions match TRBD1. Germline CDR1 and CDR2: LNHDA and SQIVND (reference sequence). This CDR3 is 14 amino acids long. The CDR3 DNA sequence: TGTGCCAGTAGCATAGACAGGGGGAACACTGAAGCTTTCTTT. Encoded protein: CASSIDRGNTEAFF.